What follows are 31 T cell receptor beta chains derived from one specimen sequenced in a study of CD8 T cells in Susac syndrome. The RNA, about 0.45 to 1 ug, was put through reverse transcription using random hexamers. Via MiXCR, TCRdb re-called the immunoSEQ multiplex PCR reads, giving one row per CDR3 protein. The sample carries 74,000 or so distinct CDR3 sequences, about 92% recorded once. Sequenced input: CD4+ T cells from PBMCs. These receptor sequences come from a human donor with Susac syndrome.

The chain uses TRBV7-9 and TRBJ2-1, with D possibly called TRBD1 or TRBD2 (6 bases each). V shed 6 bases and J shed 4 bases, with 13 bases lying between them. Germline CDR1 is SEHNR and CDR2 is FQNEAQ (reference sequence). The length of the CDR3 is 14 residues. CDR3 bases: TGTGCCAGCAGACGAGGGGGGACGTACAATGAGCAGTTCTTC. Amino acids: CASRRGGTYNEQFF.

The V gene is TRBV4-3, the J gene TRBJ2-1; 8 bases are shared with TRBD1. CDR3 length equals 15 residues. V dropped 4 bases and J dropped 3; count of bases not matched to a gene: 5. Germline V gives CDR1 LGHNA, CDR2 YSLEER. For the CDR3, the DNA is TGCGCCAGCAGCCTTCGGACAGGGAACTACAATGAGCAGTTCTTC. Encoded protein: CASSLRTGNYNEQFF.

The chain is built from TRBV5-1 and TRBJ1-1; 7 bases fit TRBD1. The CDR3 covers 16 residues. The trim removed 4 bases at V and 4 bases at J, leaving 13 bases unmatched. In germline, CDR1 is SGHRS, CDR2 YFSETQ. CDR3 DNA: TGCGCCAGCAGCACAGGGGACCGAACCCGGACCACTGAAGCTTTCTTT. It codes for CASSTGDRTRTTEAFF.

The chain couples TRBV29-1 to TRBJ2-3; D gene uncertain. Germline CDR1 reads SQVTM; CDR2 reads ANQGSEA. V lost 6 bases and J 3 bases, leaving 10 bases between the germline ends. The CDR3 length is 12 residues. The CDR3 spells CSVGRDTDTQYF. CDR3 DNA: TGCAGCGTGGGAAGAGATACAGATACGCAGTATTTT.

Here the CDR3 DNA reads TGTGCCAGCAGGGCAGGGGTCGGGGAGCTGTTTTTT. It is translated as CASRAGVGELFF. The chain recombines TRBV7-3 with TRBJ2-2, with TRBD1 as a possible D gene (6 bases). Between the trimmed V and J ends, which lost 6 bases and 7 bases, there was a span of 9 bases. The CDR3 contains 12 residues. Germline CDR1 reads SGHTA; CDR2 reads FQGTGA. Supplemented by reference TRBV7-3 and TRBJ2-2, the full variable domain reads GAGVSQTPSNKVTEKGKYVELRCDPISGHTALYWYRQSLGQGPEFLIYFQGTGAADDSGLPNDRFFAVRPEGSVSTLKIQRTERGDSAVYLCASRAGVGELFFGEGSRLTVL.

The chain is built from TRBV3-1 and TRBJ2-7; the D is unclear. The CDR3 runs to 17 residues. Trimming cost V 4 bases and J 2 bases, with 21 bases left between them. Germline CDR1 reads LGHDT; CDR2 reads YNNKEL (reference sequence). CDR3 loop: CASSLSPGFPLAYEQYF. The CDR3 DNA reads TGTGCCAGCAGCCTTTCGCCCGGGTTTCCATTAGCCTACGAGCAGTACTTC.

As concerns this clonotype: The junction departs from the called germline gene at one end, perhaps through a read error. The chain joins TRBV25-1 to TRBJ2-1; 7 positions agree with TRBD1. Germline CDR1 is MGHDK and CDR2 is SYGVNS. The CDR3 contains 11 residues. CDR3: CASIRGSERFF. CDR3 in DNA: TGTGCCAGCATCAGGGGGTCCGAGCGGTTCTTC.

The V gene is TRBV20-1, the J gene TRBJ2-1; TRBD2 might be the D (6 bases). The CDR3 runs 16 residues. V lost 6 bases, J lost 8 bases, and 26 bases lay in between. CDR1 is DFQATT, CDR2 SNEGSKA, per germline (reference sequence). CDR3 protein: CSALFGRGGPQDEQFF. CDR3 nucleotide sequence: TGCAGTGCCCTCTTTGGGCGGGGAGGCCCCCAGGATGAGCAGTTCTTC.

V usage is TRBV10-3 and J usage is TRBJ2-3; possible D gene TRBD2, 6 bases. Germline V gene data show CDR1 as ENHRY and CDR2 as SYGVKD. V was shortened by 2 bases and J by 0 bases, with 12 bases between the two germline ends. This CDR3 contains 16 residues. CDR3 bases: TGTGCCATCAGTGAGAGAGCGGGCGTTAGCACAGATACGCAGTATTTT. Translation gives CAISERAGVSTDTQYF.

The chain recombines TRBV7-9 with TRBJ2-1, with D hard to call. Trimming took off 1 base at V and 6 bases at J, with 13 bases between the two ends. The germline V gene has CDR1 SEHNR and CDR2 FQNEAQ (reference sequence). The CDR3 runs to 15 residues. The CDR3 loop reads CASSLVGPPSNEQFF. CDR3 sequence (DNA): TGTGCCAGCAGCTTAGTCGGACCACCCTCCAATGAGCAGTTCTTC.

J is TRBJ2-5 and V is TRBV12-3 or TRBV12-4; D remains ambiguous. Trimming took 3 bases from V and 1 from J, leaving 12 bases between them. The CDR3 runs 15 residues. CDR3 region: CASSFRAPGQETQYF. DNA for the CDR3: TGTGCCAGCAGTTTCCGGGCCCCCGGCCAAGAGACCCAGTACTTC.

V usage is TRBV19 and J usage is TRBJ1-5; 11 bases align to TRBD1. This CDR3 comprises 15 residues. CDR1 and CDR2 (germline): LNHDA, SQIVND (reference sequence). V lost 5 bases to trimming and J lost 7 bases; unmatched junction nucleotides: 7. The CDR3 sequence: CASSEYGTGGQPQHF. CDR3 coding DNA: TGTGCCAGTAGTGAATACGGGACAGGGGGACAGCCCCAGCATTTT.

The gene calls are TRBV2 and TRBJ1-5; D is unresolved. V was clipped by 5 bases and J by 0 bases, with 8 bases between them. The germline CDR1 and CDR2 sequences are SNHLY and FYNNEI. The CDR3 totals 14 residues. This CDR3 is CASSRRNSNQPQHF. CDR3 nucleotide sequence: TGTGCCAGCAGTAGGCGGAATAGCAATCAGCCCCAGCATTTT.

The chain joins TRBV6-6 to TRBJ2-7; TRBD2 is a possible D gene (6 bases). Germline CDR1 is MNHNY and CDR2 is SVGAGI (reference sequence). The CDR3 is made up of 13 amino acids. The V end lost 7 bases, the J end lost 2 bases, and 12 bases lay between the germline ends. CDR3 protein: CASNSGGTYEQYF. The CDR3 DNA is TGTGCCAGCAACTCTGGAGGGACCTACGAGCAGTACTTC.

The V call is TRBV3-1, the J call TRBJ2-7; D remains ambiguous. The CDR3 has 12 residues. V gave up 1 base and J gave up 9 bases, with 10 bases separating them. Germline values: CDR1 LGHDT, CDR2 YNNKEL (reference sequence). The CDR3 nucleotides read TGTGCCAGCAGCCAAGTTGATTCTGGGCAGTACTTC. Translating gives CASSQVDSGQYF.

The chain couples TRBV5-1 to TRBJ2-1, with a weak D call TRBD2 (6 bases). The CDR3 has 16 residues. Trimming cost V 6 bases and J 10 bases, with 26 bases left between them. Germline V gene sequence: CDR1 SGHRS, CDR2 YFSETQ. The CDR3 loop is CASTPFRREPPGEQFF. The CDR3 coding sequence is TGCGCCAGCACCCCCTTTCGGCGGGAACCACCGGGGGAGCAGTTCTTC.

The CDR3 loop is CASSPRSGGLSDTQYF. The CDR3 DNA reads as TGTGCCAGCTCACCAAGGTCGGGGGGCCTTTCAGATACGCAGTATTTT. This rearrangement joins TRBV18 to TRBJ2-3; possibly TRBD2 for D (7 bases). This CDR3 has 16 residues. CDR1 and CDR2 from the germline V gene are KGHSH and LQKENI. V was cut by 2 bases and J by 4 bases, with 16 bases left in between.

The genes are TRBV5-1 and TRBJ2-7; 7 bases map to TRBD1. CDR1 and CDR2 from the germline V gene are SGHRS and YFSETQ. The CDR3 has 13 amino acids. Trimming removed 4 bases from V and 3 bases from J; junction bases left unmatched: 4. The chain's CDR3 is CASSHWDSYEQYF. The DNA of the CDR3 is TGCGCCAGCAGCCACTGGGACAGCTACGAGCAGTACTTC.

The chain uses TRBV4-2 and TRBJ2-7; the D is unclear. The CDR3 covers 13 residues. Trimming pared 0 bases from V and 4 bases from J, leaving 7 bases between. Germline V gene data show CDR1 as LGHNA and CDR2 as YNFKEQ. The CDR3 loop reads CASSQDLRYEQYF. In DNA form, the CDR3 reads TGTGCCAGCAGCCAAGACCTACGGTACGAGCAGTACTTC.

The V gene is TRBV3-1, the J gene TRBJ1-4; 10 bases align to TRBD1. Losses at the gene ends were 4 bases for V and 7 bases for J; bases not matched to a gene: 9. This CDR3 has 16 amino acids. Germline CDR1 LGHDT, CDR2 YNNKEL (reference sequence). In nucleotides, the CDR3 is TGTGCCAGCAGCCCACACGAGACAGGGGGCGGTGAAAAACTGTTTTTT. Its translation is CASSPHETGGGEKLFF.

V and J are TRBV5-4 and TRBJ2-2, with D possibly matching TRBD1 (5 bases). The CDR3 extends over 15 amino acids. Germline V gives CDR1 SGHNT, CDR2 YYREEE (reference sequence). V lost 4 bases, J lost 0 bases, and 10 bases lay in between. The CDR3 reads CASSVAGTNTGELFF. In DNA, the CDR3 is TGTGCCAGCAGCGTGGCAGGGACGAACACCGGGGAGCTGTTTTTT. Full variable domain (outside the CDR3, taken from reference TRBV5-4 and TRBJ2-2): ETGVTQSPTHLIKTRGQQVTLRCSSQSGHNTVSWYQQALGQGPQFIFQYYREEENGRGNFPPRFSGLQFPNYSSELNVNALELDDSALYLCASSVAGTNTGELFFGEGSRLTVL.

The CDR3 reads CASSSLAGGYNEQFF. CDR3 bases: TGCGCCAGCAGCTCCCTAGCGGGTGGATACAATGAGCAGTTCTTC. V and J are TRBV5-1 and TRBJ2-1; 8 bases match TRBD2. V shed 3 bases, J shed 4 bases, and the junction held 6 bases outside the gene matches. The CDR3 consists of 15 residues. CDR1 is SGHRS and CDR2 is YFSETQ in the germline V gene.

V gene TRBV20-1 combines with J gene TRBJ2-7; 7 bases are shared with TRBD1. The CDR3 loop spans 12 amino acids. After removal of 6 bases from V and 2 bases from J, the junction contained 4 bases not matched to a gene. Germline loops: CDR1 DFQATT, CDR2 SNEGSKA (reference sequence). CDR3 in amino acids: CSAGGATYEQYF. The DNA for the CDR3 is TGCAGTGCAGGGGGCGCGACCTACGAGCAGTACTTC.

The genes are TRBV20-1 and TRBJ2-1; TRBD2 matches 10 bases. V lost 1 base and J lost 0; bases outside the gene matches: 3. The CDR3 extends over 16 amino acids. The germline CDR1 and CDR2 sequences are DFQATT and SNEGSKA (reference sequence). The CDR3 DNA is TGCAGTGCTAGAGGTTCTAGCGGGAGCTCCTACAATGAGCAGTTCTTC. This codes for CSARGSSGSSYNEQFF.

V usage is TRBV12-3 or TRBV12-4 and J usage is TRBJ2-3; D gene ambiguous. The V end was cut by 0 bases, the J end by 2 bases, with 9 bases between. This CDR3 has 15 amino acids. Here the CDR3 DNA reads TGTGCCAGCAGTTTAGCGAACGGAAACACAGATACGCAGTATTTT. As protein: CASSLANGNTDTQYF.

V gene TRBV6-6 combines with J gene TRBJ1-2; D remains ambiguous. The germline V gene encodes CDR1 MNHNY and CDR2 SVGAGI (reference sequence). The V end lost 5 bases, the J end lost 5 bases, and 9 bases lay between the germline ends. This CDR3 is 12 amino acids long. CDR3 amino acids: CASSPLQYGYTF. The CDR3 DNA sequence: TGTGCCAGCAGTCCCCTCCAGTATGGCTACACCTTC.

The gene calls are TRBV6-1 and TRBJ2-1; 10 bases match TRBD1. With V trimmed by 6 bases and J by 1 base, 9 bases remained unmatched. Germline-derived CDR1 and CDR2 are MNHNS and SASEGT. This CDR3 is built from 17 residues. The CDR3 protein is CASSLRPGQGSYNEQFF. In DNA form, the CDR3 reads TGTGCCAGCAGCCTTCGACCGGGACAGGGGTCCTACAATGAGCAGTTCTTC.

The V and J genes are TRBV6-5 and TRBJ2-5; D might be TRBD1 (5 bases). This CDR3 is 14 amino acids long. Trimming took 5 bases from V and 3 from J, leaving 13 bases between them. CDR1 and CDR2 from the germline V gene are MNHEY and SVGAGI. The CDR3 DNA is TGTGCCAGCAGTGAAAGGGGTAGAGAAGAGACCCAGTACTTC. Translation gives CASSERGREETQYF.

The chain joins TRBV7-2 to TRBJ2-1; D remains ambiguous. The CDR3 consists of 15 residues. Germline CDR1 and CDR2: SGHTA and FQGNSA. V lost 1 base and J 8 bases, leaving 15 bases between the germline ends. The CDR3: CASSLVITSTDEQFF. The CDR3, as DNA: TGTGCCAGCAGCTTAGTAATTACAAGCACAGATGAGCAGTTCTTC.

The gene calls are TRBV30 and TRBJ2-2; perhaps D is TRBD1 or TRBD2 (5 bases each). Germline CDR1 is GTSNPN and CDR2 is SVGIG (reference sequence). The CDR3 is 15 amino acids. The CDR3 sequence is CAGRRGRVNTGELFF. The CDR3, as DNA: TGTGCTGGACGTCGGGGACGGGTGAACACCGGGGAGCTGTTTTTT.

This chain joins TRBV12-3 or TRBV12-4 and TRBJ2-1; D perhaps matches TRBD2 (6 bases). V lost 7 bases to trimming and J lost 8 bases, with 18 bases between them. This CDR3 has 14 amino acids. The CDR3 reads CASTVGAGRHEQFF. The CDR3, as DNA: TGTGCCAGCACTGTTGGGGCAGGGAGGCATGAGCAGTTCTTC.